A single sample is the source of the 3 T cell receptor beta chains below, sequenced in a study of cytomegalovirus exposure and HLA in healthy donors. The PCR was carried out with 60 Vbeta primers and 13 Jbeta primers. TCRdb keeps only in-frame clones here, not all; method: immunoSEQ multiplex PCR. The sample comprises just under 150,000 clones, roughly 80% of which are singletons, and under 3.5% rests with the top ten. Input material: PBMCs. The receptors originated from a woman aged 25-40 years in good health and CMV-seronegative.

The rearrangement uses TRBV6-1 and TRBJ2-1, with 9 bases matching TRBD2. J gave up 5 bases and V 3 bases, and 8 bases lay outside the gene matches. CDR3 length: 16 residues. Germline-derived CDR1 and CDR2 are MNHNS and SASEGT. In nucleotides, the CDR3 is TGTGCCAGCAGTGACTGGATAGCGGGGGTGAACAATGAGCAGTTCTTC. Translating gives CASSDWIAGVNNEQFF.

The chain is built from TRBV11-2 and TRBJ2-5; perhaps TRBD2 as D (5 bases). The length of the CDR3 is 12 residues. Germline CDR1 and CDR2: SGHAT and FQNNGV. V lost 2 bases and J 5 bases, leaving 6 bases between the germline ends. The CDR3 region is CASSLWEETQYF. CDR3 DNA: TGTGCCAGCAGCTTATGGGAGGAGACCCAGTACTTC.

The chain is built from TRBV28 and TRBJ1-1; 10 bases map to TRBD1. J was trimmed by 9 bases and V by 6 bases; bases with no gene match: 7. The CDR3 has 13 residues. Germline V lookup: CDR1 MDHEN, CDR2 SYDVKM. The CDR3 DNA follows: TGTGCCAGCAGGCGACAGGGGGCAGGGAAAGCTTTCTTT. Translating it yields CASRRQGAGKAFF. Variable domain in full (rest from reference TRBV28 and TRBJ1-1): DVKVTQSSRYLVKRTGEKVFLECVQDMDHENMFWYRQDPGLGLRLIYFSYDVKMKEKGDIPEGYSVSREKKERFSLILESASTNQTSMYLCASRRQGAGKAFFGQGTRLTVV.